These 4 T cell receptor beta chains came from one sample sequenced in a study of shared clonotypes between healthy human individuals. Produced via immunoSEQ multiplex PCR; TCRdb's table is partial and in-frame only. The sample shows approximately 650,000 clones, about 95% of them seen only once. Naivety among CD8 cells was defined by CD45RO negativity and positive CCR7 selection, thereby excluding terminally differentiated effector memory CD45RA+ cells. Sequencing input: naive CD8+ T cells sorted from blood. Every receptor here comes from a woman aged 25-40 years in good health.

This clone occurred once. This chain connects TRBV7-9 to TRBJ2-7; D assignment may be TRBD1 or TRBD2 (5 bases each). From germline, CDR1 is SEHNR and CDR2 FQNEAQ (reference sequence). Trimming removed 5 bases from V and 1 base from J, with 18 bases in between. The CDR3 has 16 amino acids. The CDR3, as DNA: TGTGCCAGCAGCAATACCGGACACTGGGAGTCCTACGAGCAGTACTTC. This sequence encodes CASSNTGHWESYEQYF.

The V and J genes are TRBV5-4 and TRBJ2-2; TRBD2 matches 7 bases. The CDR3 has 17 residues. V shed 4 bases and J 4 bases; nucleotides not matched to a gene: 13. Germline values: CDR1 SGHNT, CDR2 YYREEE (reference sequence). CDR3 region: CASSQTVVAGVTGELFF. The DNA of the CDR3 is TGTGCCAGCAGCCAAACCGTCGTGGCGGGGGTCACCGGGGAGCTGTTTTTT. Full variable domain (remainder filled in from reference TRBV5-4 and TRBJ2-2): ETGVTQSPTHLIKTRGQQVTLRCSSQSGHNTVSWYQQALGQGPQFIFQYYREEENGRGNFPPRFSGLQFPNYSSELNVNALELDDSALYLCASSQTVVAGVTGELFFGEGSRLTVL.

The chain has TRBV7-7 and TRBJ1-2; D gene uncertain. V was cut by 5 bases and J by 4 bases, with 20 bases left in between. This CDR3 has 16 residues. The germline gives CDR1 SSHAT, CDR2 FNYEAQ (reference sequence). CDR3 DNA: TGTGCCAGCAGCGGCCGGGAGTGCCGAAAGACCTATGGCTACACCTTC. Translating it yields CASSGRECRKTYGYTF.

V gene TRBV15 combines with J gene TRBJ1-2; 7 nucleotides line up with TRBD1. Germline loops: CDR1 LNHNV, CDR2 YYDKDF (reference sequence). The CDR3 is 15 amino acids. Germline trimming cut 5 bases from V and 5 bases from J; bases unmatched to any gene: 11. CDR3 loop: CATSSSGGSFYGYTF. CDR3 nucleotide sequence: TGTGCCACCAGCTCTTCAGGGGGGAGTTTTTATGGCTACACCTTC.